Below, one TCR beta chain is given with its context. The germline V gene encodes CDR1 MNHEY and CDR2 SMNVEV (reference sequence). V gave up 5 bases and J gave up 5 bases; unmatched junction bases: 4. CDR3 length: 14 residues. Indicated time point: 2015-2016 season, 7 days after influenza vaccination. Sorted blood CD4 subsets were sequenced before and after adults received seasonal inactivated influenza vaccine. Data came from immunoSEQ multiplex PCR; TCRdb stores just in-frame clones and leaves some out. The sample comprises over 8,000 clones, about 82% of which are singletons, and 0.45% to 0.5% rests with the top ten. The data were obtained in a study of follicular helper T cells after annual influenza vaccination.

The clonotype was recovered from an adult who received the influenza vaccine. The input for sequencing was CXCR5+ CD38- circulating T follicular helper cells from blood, taken 7 days after influenza vaccination. The subset denotes: circulating Tfh, non-naive CD4+CXCR5+PD-1+ (ICOS+CD38+ or ICOS-CD38-). The chain is built from TRBV27 and TRBJ1-3; 9 bases line up with TRBD1. CDR3 region: CASSPGQGRNTIYF. The CDR3 DNA follows: TGTGCCAGCAGTCCCGGACAGGGGAGAAACACCATATATTTT.